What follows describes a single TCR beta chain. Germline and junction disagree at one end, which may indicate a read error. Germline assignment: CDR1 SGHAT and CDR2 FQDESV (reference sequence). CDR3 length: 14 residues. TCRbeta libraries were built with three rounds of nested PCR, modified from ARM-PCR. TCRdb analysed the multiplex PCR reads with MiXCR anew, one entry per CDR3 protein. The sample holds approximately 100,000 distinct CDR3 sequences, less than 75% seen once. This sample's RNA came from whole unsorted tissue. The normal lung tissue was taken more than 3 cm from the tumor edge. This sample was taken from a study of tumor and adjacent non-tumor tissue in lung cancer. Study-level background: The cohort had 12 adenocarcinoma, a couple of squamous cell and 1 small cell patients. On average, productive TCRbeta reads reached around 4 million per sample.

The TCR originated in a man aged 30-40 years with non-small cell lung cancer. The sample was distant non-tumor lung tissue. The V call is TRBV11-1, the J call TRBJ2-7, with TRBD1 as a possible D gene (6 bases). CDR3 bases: TGTGCCAGCACCCTGAGCAGGGGTCTCCACGAACAGTACTTC. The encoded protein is CASTLSRGLHEQYF.